The 5 T cell receptor beta chains presented below share a single source sample, sequenced in a study of cytomegalovirus exposure and HLA in healthy donors. Use of 60 Vbeta and 13 Jbeta primers characterized the PCR. Only in-frame clones appear in the TCRdb table, and some are missing; sequencing was by immunoSEQ multiplex PCR. The profile covers some 180,000 clones, with about 80% appearing a single time and roughly 3% taken by the ten largest. Sequencing was done on a sample of PBMCs. Every receptor here comes from a woman in her twenties or thirties in good health and CMV-seronegative.

In this sample, this clone turned up once. V usage is TRBV12-5 and J usage is TRBJ2-1; D remains ambiguous. Germline lookup yields CDR1 LGHNT and CDR2 FRNRAP. The CDR3 has 15 residues. V was pared by 0 bases and J by 7 bases, with 13 bases between. CDR3 sequence: CASGLVIGTANEQFF. In DNA form, the CDR3 reads TGTGCTAGTGGTTTGGTAATTGGCACAGCTAATGAGCAGTTCTTC.

The J gene is TRBJ2-7, the V gene TRBV6-5; D may be TRBD1 (6 bases). This CDR3 is 13 amino acids long. Between the trimmed V and J ends, which lost 6 bases and 3 bases, there was a span of 12 bases. The germline V gene encodes CDR1 MNHEY and CDR2 SVGAGI. This CDR3 reads CASRLQGFYEQYF. The CDR3 DNA is TGTGCCAGCAGACTACAGGGTTTCTACGAGCAGTACTTC.

Concerning this clone: The junction shows a germline mismatch at one end, possibly a read error. The chain combines TRBV28 with TRBJ1-2; D is perhaps TRBD1 (6 bases). CDR3 size: 14 residues. Looked up from germline, CDR1 is MDHEN and CDR2 is SYDVKM. Written as DNA, the CDR3 is TGTGCCATCAGAAGACAGGCTCCTTCCTATGGCTACCCCTTC. It yields the protein CAIRRQAPSYGYPF.

This rearrangement joins TRBV5-1 to TRBJ1-2; tentatively, D is TRBD1 (5 bases). Germline CDR1 SGHRS, CDR2 YFSETQ. The CDR3 is 15 residues long. V was trimmed by 4 bases and J by 3 bases, leaving 16 bases between them. CDR3 region: CASSPRGQSYYGYTF. The CDR3 nucleotides read TGCGCCAGCAGCCCGCGGGGCCAATCCTACTATGGCTACACCTTC.

This chain joins TRBV5-4 and TRBJ2-1, with 11 nucleotides matching TRBD2. The V segment lost 5 bases and the J segment 7 bases; nucleotides outside the gene matches: 8. Germline values: CDR1 SGHNT, CDR2 YYREEE (reference sequence). The CDR3 sequence is 15 residues long. This CDR3 reads CASRPELAGDNEQFF. CDR3 nucleotides: TGTGCCAGCAGGCCAGAACTAGCGGGAGATAATGAGCAGTTCTTC. Together with reference TRBV5-4 and TRBJ2-1, the CDR3 gives the full variable domain: ETGVTQSPTHLIKTRGQQVTLRCSSQSGHNTVSWYQQALGQGPQFIFQYYREEENGRGNFPPRFSGLQFPNYSSELNVNALELDDSALYLCASRPELAGDNEQFFGPGTRLTVL.